Listed below are T cell receptor beta chains from one sample, sequenced in a study of CD8+ T cells in alopecia areata. Profiling relied on immunoSEQ multiplex PCR, and the TCRdb table lists in-frame clones only, not all of them. The sample shows 200,000 to 250,000 clones, approximately 72% of them seen only once. The source was CD4+ T cells sorted from blood, collected at week 44, from a patient treated with tofacitinib. The source of these receptors is a human donor with alopecia areata. The CDR3 runs from the conserved cysteine through the conserved F or W. Each record gives: CDR3 protein, CDR3 DNA, clone size, J gene, D gene, V gene. The D gene is left open where the match is weak. Clone sizes are given selectively: once, few, many, or a class where the clone is expanded.

CAISIQKLNTEAFF | TGTGCCATCAGTATACAAAAATTGAACACTGAAGCTTTCTTT | - | TRBJ1-1 | - | TRBV10-3
CASSPEIGHRGELFF | TGCGCCAGCAGCCCAGAGATCGGACACCGAGGGGAGCTGTTTTTT | - | TRBJ2-2 | - | TRBV4-3
CATSRDGYNSPLHF | TGTGCCACCAGCCGGGACGGATATAATTCACCCCTCCACTTT | - | TRBJ1-6 | - | TRBV15
CASSFPGAYEQFF | TGTGCCAGCAGTTTCCCGGGGGCCTATGAGCAGTTCTTC | few | TRBJ2-1 | - | TRBV28
CSARIQETQYF | TGCAGTGCTCGGATCCAAGAGACCCAGTACTTC | - | TRBJ2-5 | - | TRBV20-1
CASSQESRAGAYEQYF | TGCGCCAGCAGCCAAGAATCTCGGGCGGGGGCCTACGAGCAGTACTTC | few | TRBJ2-7 | TRBD2 | TRBV4-3
CASSPGQGRNYEQYF | TGTGCCAGCAGCCCGGGACAGGGAAGGAACTACGAGCAGTACTTC | - | TRBJ2-7 | TRBD1 | TRBV7-9
CASNGETQYF | TGTGCCAGCAACGGGGAGACCCAGTACTTC | - | TRBJ2-5 | - | TRBV2
CASSYGQKADTQYF | TGCGCCAGCAGCTACGGACAAAAAGCAGATACGCAGTATTTT | - | TRBJ2-3 | - | TRBV5-1
CASSSNRDRGEQFF | TGTGCCAGCAGCTCCAACAGGGACCGGGGTGAGCAGTTCTTC | - | TRBJ2-1 | - | TRBV7-3
CASSLGSTGELFF | TGTGCCAGCAGCTTGGGTTCCACCGGGGAGCTGTTTTTT | - | TRBJ2-2 | - | TRBV7-9
CASSDTQYF | TGTGCCAGCAGCGATACGCAGTATTTT | few | TRBJ2-3 | - | TRBV2
CASSPRTGTSSPLHF | TGTGCCAGCAGTCCTAGGACAGGGACATCGTCACCCCTCCACTTT | - | TRBJ1-6 | TRBD1 | TRBV6-1
CASSSGGPSYNEQFF | TGCGCCAGCAGCTCGGGGGGCCCCTCCTACAATGAGCAGTTCTTC | - | TRBJ2-1 | - | TRBV5-1
CASSQDSGRFYGYTF | TGCGCCAGCAGCCAAGATTCGGGGAGGTTCTATGGCTACACCTTC | - | TRBJ1-2 | - | TRBV4-3
CASSTGTVSYNEQFF | TGCGCCAGCAGCACAGGGACGGTCTCCTACAATGAGCAGTTCTTC | - | TRBJ2-1 | - | TRBV5-1
CASSLSWGGDTEAFF | TGTGCCAGCAGTTTATCGTGGGGAGGTGACACTGAAGCTTTCTTT | - | TRBJ1-1 | - | TRBV27
CAWSVARSYSPLHF | TGTGCCTGGAGTGTGGCCAGGTCTTATTCACCCCTCCACTTT | - | TRBJ1-6 | - | TRBV30
CASSLGDRGSGEQFF | TGTGCCAGCAGCTTGGGGGACAGGGGTTCGGGTGAGCAGTTCTTC | once | TRBJ2-1 | TRBD1 | TRBV5-6
CASSVAQIGLESLSSYNEQFF | TGTGCCAGCAGCGTAGCCCAAATTGGACTAGAATCCCTCAGCTCCTACAATGAGCAGTTCTTC | few | TRBJ2-1 | TRBD2 | TRBV9
CATSRERRTQYF | TGTGCCACCAGCAGAGAACGGAGGACCCAGTACTTC | - | TRBJ2-5 | - | TRBV15
CAWKGQVDEQYF | TGTGCCTGGAAGGGACAGGTCGACGAGCAGTACTTC | once | TRBJ2-7 | TRBD1 | TRBV30
CASSLSNQPQHF | TGTGCCAGCTCTCTTAGCAATCAGCCCCAGCATTTT | - | TRBJ1-5 | - | TRBV6-6
CSYGLRGGYNEQFF | TGCAGCTATGGGTTGAGGGGGGGCTACAATGAGCAGTTCTTC | few | TRBJ2-1 | - | TRBV29-1
CASSPGPLRETQYF | TGTGCCAGTAGTCCGGGACCCCTTCGGGAGACCCAGTACTTC | once | TRBJ2-5 | - | TRBV19
CSVADIEAFF | TGCAGCGTTGCAGATATTGAAGCTTTCTTT | - | TRBJ1-1 | - | TRBV29-1
CASSRRQTGLAEAFF | TGTGCCAGCAGCCGGCGACAGACCGGTTTGGCTGAAGCTTTCTTT | few | TRBJ1-1 | - | TRBV14
CSVEQGMETQYF | TGCAGCGTTGAACAGGGGATGGAGACCCAGTACTTC | - | TRBJ2-5 | - | TRBV29-1
CSVANRPGYEQYF | TGCAGCGTTGCCAACAGGCCGGGCTACGAGCAGTACTTC | - | TRBJ2-7 | - | TRBV29-1
CAWSPGGSTDTQYF | TGTGCCTGGAGTCCGGGGGGGTCCACAGATACGCAGTATTTT | - | TRBJ2-3 | TRBD2 | TRBV30
CAWSLSRDSPLHF | TGTGCCTGGAGCTTAAGTCGGGATTCACCCCTCCACTTT | - | TRBJ1-6 | - | TRBV30
CASSPGTSITGELFF | TGTGCCAGTAGCCCCGGGACTAGCATCACCGGGGAGCTGTTTTTT | - | TRBJ2-2 | TRBD2 | TRBV19
CAIRRGLEGSDTQYF | TGTGCCATCAGACGGGGTCTTGAGGGGTCAGATACGCAGTATTTT | - | TRBJ2-3 | - | TRBV10-3
CAWGANTDTQYF | TGTGCTTGGGGAGCCAACACAGATACGCAGTATTTT | - | TRBJ2-3 | - | TRBV30
CSAAQGAGETQYF | TGCAGCGCTGCACAGGGGGCAGGGGAGACCCAGTACTTC | - | TRBJ2-5 | TRBD1 | TRBV29-1
CSAGRGALTRQETQYF | TGCAGCGCCGGCCGGGGGGCCCTAACCCGCCAAGAGACCCAGTACTTC | - | TRBJ2-5 | - | TRBV29-1
CATSTGQGNNNEQFF | TGTGCCACCAGTACCGGACAGGGGAACAACAATGAGCAGTTCTTC | - | TRBJ2-1 | TRBD1 | TRBV15
CATRMPGQNSPLHF | TGTGCCACCAGGATGCCGGGACAGAATTCACCCCTCCACTTT | - | TRBJ1-6 | TRBD1 | TRBV15
CASSLGAGNSPLHF | TGTGCCAGCAGCTTAGGGGCGGGGAATTCACCCCTCCACTTT | - | TRBJ1-6 | - | TRBV7-2
CAWSYGGWTSGTETQYF | TGTGCCTGGAGTTACGGCGGGTGGACTAGCGGGACGGAGACCCAGTACTTC | - | TRBJ2-5 | TRBD2 | TRBV30
CASSTGQASNQPQHF | TGTGCCAGCAGTACGGGACAGGCAAGCAATCAGCCCCAGCATTTT | few | TRBJ1-5 | TRBD1 | TRBV2
CAWSGGSGGREFF | TGTGCCTGGTCCGGAGGGAGCGGCGGCCGGGAGTTCTTC | - | TRBJ2-1 | - | TRBV30
CASRPSSNTEAFF | TGTGCCAGCAGGCCCTCATCGAACACTGAAGCTTTCTTT | - | TRBJ1-1 | - | TRBV25-1
CASSGGAGQGYNEQFF | TGTGCCAGCAGTGGAGGGGCGGGACAGGGATACAATGAGCAGTTCTTC | - | TRBJ2-1 | TRBD1 | TRBV2
CATSRETGIEQPQHF | TGTGCCACCAGCAGAGAGACAGGGATTGAGCAGCCCCAGCATTTT | few | TRBJ1-5 | TRBD1 | TRBV15